Reported below is one T cell receptor (beta chain). This sample was included in a study of blood T cell repertoires in COVID-19. Study-wide background: COVID-19 samples from acute and convalescent phases originated in the United States, Italy and Spain. The analysed material was cDNA or gDNA that came from T cells, B-cell-depleted T cells, or PBMCs.

The CDR3 spans 22 residues. Germline V gene data show CDR1 as LGHNA and CDR2 as YNFKEQ. V dropped 4 bases and J dropped 1; count of bases not matched to a gene: 18. The table came from immunoSEQ multiplex PCR; TCRdb's copy has only in-frame clones and leaves some out. This table holds some 300,000 clones, roughly 91% found once. This sequence joins TRBV4-2 and TRBJ2-6; 11 nucleotides match TRBD2. Sequenced input: PBMCs or T cells enriched from blood (not recorded which). The sequence was collected from a woman in her fifties or sixties who had been exposed to COVID-19. CDR3 coding DNA: TGTGCCAGCAGCCCGCAAGGGATAGCGGGGGGGCCTAAAGTATCTGGGGCCAACGTCCTGACTTTC. Amino acid sequence: CASSPQGIAGGPKVSGANVLTF.